Here is one T cell receptor beta chain with its context. Antigen unknown. Only in-frame clones appear in the TCRdb table, and some are missing; sequencing was by immunoSEQ multiplex PCR. The repertoire has approximately 150,000 clones, roughly 90% of them found once; the top ten carry 4.5% to 5.5%. The data originate from a study of T cell responses to AZD1222 COVID-19 vaccine. General observations from the study: Spike-spanning, vaccine-associated CD4 TCRs were dominant at 160-218 and 743-854. Spike-specific TCR breadth and depth rose after two AZD1222 doses.

Specimen: peripheral blood, collected 28 days after the second dose of the MenACWY control vaccine. This TCR was sampled from an adult who received the MenACWY meningococcal vaccine as a control.

The DNA for the CDR3 is TGTGCCAGCAGCGGTAGCGGGGGGAACACCGGGGAGCTGTTTTTT. It translates to CASSGSGGNTGELFF. The chain carries TRBV7-2 and TRBJ2-2; 9 bases are shared with TRBD2. The CDR3 totals 15 residues. With 5 bases clipped from V and 1 base from J, the junction kept 2 bases outside the gene matches. Looked up from germline, CDR1 is SGHTA and CDR2 is FQGNSA.